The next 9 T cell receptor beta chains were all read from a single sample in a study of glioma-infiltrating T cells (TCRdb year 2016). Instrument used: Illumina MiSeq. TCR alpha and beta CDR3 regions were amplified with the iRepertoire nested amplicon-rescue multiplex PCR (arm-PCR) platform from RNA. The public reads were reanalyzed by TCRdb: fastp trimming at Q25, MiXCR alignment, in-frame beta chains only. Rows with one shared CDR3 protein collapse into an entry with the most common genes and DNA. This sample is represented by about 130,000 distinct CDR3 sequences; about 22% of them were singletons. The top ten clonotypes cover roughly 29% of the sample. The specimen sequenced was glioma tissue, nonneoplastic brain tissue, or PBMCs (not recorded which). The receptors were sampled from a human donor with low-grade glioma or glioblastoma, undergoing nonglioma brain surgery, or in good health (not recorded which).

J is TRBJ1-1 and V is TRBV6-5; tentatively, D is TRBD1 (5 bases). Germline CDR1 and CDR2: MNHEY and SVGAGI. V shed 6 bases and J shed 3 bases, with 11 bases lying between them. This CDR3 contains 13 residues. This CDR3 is CASSTSRDTEAFF. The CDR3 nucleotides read TGTGCCAGCAGCACGAGCAGGGACACTGAAGCTTTCTTT.

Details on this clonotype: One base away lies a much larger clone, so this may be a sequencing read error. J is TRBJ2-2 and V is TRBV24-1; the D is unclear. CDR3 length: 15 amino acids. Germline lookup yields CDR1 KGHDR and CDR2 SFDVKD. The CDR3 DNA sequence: TGTGCCAGCAGTGACACCACAAGGATCACCGGGGAGCTGTTTTTT. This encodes CASSDTTRITGELFF.

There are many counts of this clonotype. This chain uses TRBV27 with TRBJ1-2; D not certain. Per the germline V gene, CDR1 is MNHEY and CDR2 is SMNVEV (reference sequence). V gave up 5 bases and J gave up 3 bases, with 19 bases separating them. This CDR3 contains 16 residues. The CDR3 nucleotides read TGTGCCAGCAGTATCAACCCGGACGGGTTGGACTATGGCTACACCTTC. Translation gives CASSINPDGLDYGYTF.

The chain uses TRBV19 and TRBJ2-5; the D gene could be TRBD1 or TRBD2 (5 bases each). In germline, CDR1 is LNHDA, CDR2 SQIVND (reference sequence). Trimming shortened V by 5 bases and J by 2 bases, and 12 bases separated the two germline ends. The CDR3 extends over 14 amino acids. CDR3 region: CASSGTHDQETQYF. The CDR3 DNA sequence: TGTGCCAGTAGTGGGACGCATGATCAAGAGACCCAGTACTTC.

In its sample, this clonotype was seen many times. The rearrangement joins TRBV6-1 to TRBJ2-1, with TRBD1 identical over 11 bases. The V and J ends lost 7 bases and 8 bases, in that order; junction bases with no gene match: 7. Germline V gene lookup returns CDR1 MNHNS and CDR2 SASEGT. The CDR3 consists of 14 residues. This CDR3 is CASNPRTGGDEQFF. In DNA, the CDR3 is TGTGCCAGCAATCCCCGGACAGGGGGCGATGAGCAGTTCTTC.

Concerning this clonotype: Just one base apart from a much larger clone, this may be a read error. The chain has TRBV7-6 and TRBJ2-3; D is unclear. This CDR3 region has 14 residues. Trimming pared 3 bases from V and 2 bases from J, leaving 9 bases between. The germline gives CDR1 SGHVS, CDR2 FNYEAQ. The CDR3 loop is CASSFATTTDTQYF. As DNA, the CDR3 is TGTGCCAGCAGCTTCGCCACGACCACAGATACGCAGTATTTT.

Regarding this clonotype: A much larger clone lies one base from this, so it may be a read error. CDR3 residues: CASSLRGANNQPKHF. In DNA, the CDR3 is TGTGCCAGCAGTTTGCGGGGGGCAAACAATCAGCCCAAGCATTTT. The chain combines TRBV28 with TRBJ1-5; TRBD1 is a possible D gene (6 bases). The germline CDR1 and CDR2 sequences are MDHEN and SYDVKM. The CDR3 consists of 15 residues.

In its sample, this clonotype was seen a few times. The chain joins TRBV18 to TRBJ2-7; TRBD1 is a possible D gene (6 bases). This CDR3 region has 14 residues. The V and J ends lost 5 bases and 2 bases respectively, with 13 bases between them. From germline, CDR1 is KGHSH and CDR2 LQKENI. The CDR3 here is CASSYDRTTYEQYV. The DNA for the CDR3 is TGTGCCAGCTCATACGACAGGACAACCTACGAGCAGTACGTC.

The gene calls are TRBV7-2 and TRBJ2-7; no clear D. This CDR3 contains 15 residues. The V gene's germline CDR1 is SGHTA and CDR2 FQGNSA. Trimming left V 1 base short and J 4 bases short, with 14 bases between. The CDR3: CASSLGSERLYEQYV. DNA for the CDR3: TGTGCCAGCAGCTTAGGCTCCGAGCGTTTGTACGAGCAGTACGTC.